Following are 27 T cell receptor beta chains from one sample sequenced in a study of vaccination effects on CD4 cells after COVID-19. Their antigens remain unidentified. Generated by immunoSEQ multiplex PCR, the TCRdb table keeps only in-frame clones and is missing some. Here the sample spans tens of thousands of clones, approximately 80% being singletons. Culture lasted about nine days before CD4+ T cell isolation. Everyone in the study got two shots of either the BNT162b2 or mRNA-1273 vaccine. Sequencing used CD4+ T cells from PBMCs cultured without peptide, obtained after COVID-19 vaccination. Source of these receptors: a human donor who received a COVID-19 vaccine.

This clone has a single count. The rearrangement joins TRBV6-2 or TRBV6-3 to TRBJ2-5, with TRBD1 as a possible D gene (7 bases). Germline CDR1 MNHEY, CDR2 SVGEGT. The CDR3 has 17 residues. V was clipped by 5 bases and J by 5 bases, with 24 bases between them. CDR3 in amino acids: CASSHLAIQTGRETQYF. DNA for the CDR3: TGTGCCAGCAGTCACTTGGCCATTCAGACAGGGAGGGAGACCCAGTACTTC.

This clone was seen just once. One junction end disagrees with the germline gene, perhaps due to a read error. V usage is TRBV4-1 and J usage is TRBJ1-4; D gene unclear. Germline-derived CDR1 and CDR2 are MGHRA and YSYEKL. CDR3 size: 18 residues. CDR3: CASSQGLPGLATNEKLFF. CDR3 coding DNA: TGCGCCAGCAGTCAAGGCCTGCCAGGTCTTGCAACTAATGAAAAACTGTTTTTT.

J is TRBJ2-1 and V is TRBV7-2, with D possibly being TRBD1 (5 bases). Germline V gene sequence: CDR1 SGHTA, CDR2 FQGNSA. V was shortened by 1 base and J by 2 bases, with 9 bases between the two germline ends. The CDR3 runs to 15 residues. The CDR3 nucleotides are TGTGCCAGCAGCTTAGTAAGGGGCCCCTACAATGAGCAGTTCTTC. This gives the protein CASSLVRGPYNEQFF.

CDR3 sequence reads: CASSFGGVSGANVLTF. The CDR3 nucleotides are TGTGCCAGCAGCTTTGGAGGGGTCTCTGGGGCCAACGTCCTGACTTTC. The chain has TRBV7-9 and TRBJ2-6; possible D gene TRBD2, 6 bases. This CDR3 is 16 amino acids long. CDR1 is SEHNR, CDR2 FQNEAQ, per germline (reference sequence). V was clipped by 3 bases and J by 0 bases, with 9 bases between them.

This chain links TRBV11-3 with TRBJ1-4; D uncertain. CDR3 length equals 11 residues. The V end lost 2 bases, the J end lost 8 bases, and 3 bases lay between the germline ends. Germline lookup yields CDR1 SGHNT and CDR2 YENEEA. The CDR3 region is CASSLMEKLFF. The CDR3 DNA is TGTGCCAGCAGCTTAATGGAAAAACTGTTTTTT.

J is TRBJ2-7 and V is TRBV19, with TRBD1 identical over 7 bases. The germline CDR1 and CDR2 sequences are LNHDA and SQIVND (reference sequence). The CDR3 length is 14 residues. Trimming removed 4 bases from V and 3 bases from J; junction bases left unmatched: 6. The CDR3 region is CASSSQDRDYEQYF. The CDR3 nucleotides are TGTGCCAGTAGTAGCCAAGACAGGGACTACGAGCAGTACTTC. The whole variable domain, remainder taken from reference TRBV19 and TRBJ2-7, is DGGITQSPKYLFRKEGQNVTLSCEQNLNHDAMYWYRQDPGQGLRLIYYSQIVNDFQKGDIAEGYSVSREKKESFPLTVTSAQKNPTAFYLCASSSQDRDYEQYFGPGTRLTVT.

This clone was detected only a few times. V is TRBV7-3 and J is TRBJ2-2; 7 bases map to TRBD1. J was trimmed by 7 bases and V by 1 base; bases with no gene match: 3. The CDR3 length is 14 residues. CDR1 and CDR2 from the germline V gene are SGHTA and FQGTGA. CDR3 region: CASSLNRGDGELFF. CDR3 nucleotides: TGTGCCAGCAGCTTAAACAGGGGTGACGGGGAGCTGTTTTTT.

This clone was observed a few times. CDR3 region: CASTAGAGNQPQHF. The DNA of the CDR3 is TGTGCCAGCACCGCAGGGGCTGGCAATCAGCCCCAGCATTTT. The V and J genes are TRBV21-1 and TRBJ1-5; TRBD1, as called in the table, went unchecked against the DNA. TRBV21-1 is a pseudogene segment. The CDR3 loop spans 14 amino acids.

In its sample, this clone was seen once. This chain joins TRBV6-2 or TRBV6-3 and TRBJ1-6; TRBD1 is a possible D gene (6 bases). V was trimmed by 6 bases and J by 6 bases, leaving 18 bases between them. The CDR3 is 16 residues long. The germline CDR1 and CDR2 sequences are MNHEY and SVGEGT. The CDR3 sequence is CASSFGTRRANSPLHF. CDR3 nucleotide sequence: TGTGCCAGCAGCTTCGGGACACGGCGTGCTAATTCACCCCTCCACTTT.

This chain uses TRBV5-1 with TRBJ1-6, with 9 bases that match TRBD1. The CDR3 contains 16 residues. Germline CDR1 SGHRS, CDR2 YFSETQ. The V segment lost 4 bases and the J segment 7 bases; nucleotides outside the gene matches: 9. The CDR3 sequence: CASSPGTGRRNSPLHF. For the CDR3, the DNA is TGCGCCAGCAGCCCCGGGACAGGGAGACGAAATTCACCCCTCCACTTT.

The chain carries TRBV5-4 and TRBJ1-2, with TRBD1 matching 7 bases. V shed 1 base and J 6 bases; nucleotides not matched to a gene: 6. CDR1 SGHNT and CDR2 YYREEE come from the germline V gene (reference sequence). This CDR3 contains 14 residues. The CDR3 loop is CASSLTTGLDGYTF. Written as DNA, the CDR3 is TGTGCCAGCAGCTTGACGACAGGGCTCGATGGCTACACCTTC.

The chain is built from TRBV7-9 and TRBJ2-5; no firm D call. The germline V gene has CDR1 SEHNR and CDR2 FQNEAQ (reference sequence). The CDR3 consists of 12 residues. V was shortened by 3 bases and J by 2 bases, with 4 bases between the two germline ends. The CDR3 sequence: CASSFSQETQYF. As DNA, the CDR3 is TGTGCCAGCAGCTTCTCTCAAGAGACCCAGTACTTC.

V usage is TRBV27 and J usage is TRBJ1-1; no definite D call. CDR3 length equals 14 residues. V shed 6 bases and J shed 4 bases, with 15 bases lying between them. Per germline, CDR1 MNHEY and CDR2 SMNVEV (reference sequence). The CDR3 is CASSRQLSGTEAFF. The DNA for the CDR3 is TGTGCCAGCAGCCGACAATTATCAGGCACTGAAGCTTTCTTT.

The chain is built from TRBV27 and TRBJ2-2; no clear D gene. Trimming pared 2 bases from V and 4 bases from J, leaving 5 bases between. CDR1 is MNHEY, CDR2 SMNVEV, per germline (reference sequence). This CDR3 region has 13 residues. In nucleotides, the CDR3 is TGTGCCAGCAGTTTAATTGTCACCGGGGAGCTGTTTTTT. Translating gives CASSLIVTGELFF.

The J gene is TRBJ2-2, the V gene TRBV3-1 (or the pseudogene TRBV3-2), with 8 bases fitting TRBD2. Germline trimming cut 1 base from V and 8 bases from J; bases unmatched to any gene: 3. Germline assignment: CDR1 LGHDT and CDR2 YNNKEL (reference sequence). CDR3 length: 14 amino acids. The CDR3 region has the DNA TGTGCCAGCAGCCAAGCGGGAGGGACTGGGGAGCTGTTTTTT. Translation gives CASSQAGGTGELFF.

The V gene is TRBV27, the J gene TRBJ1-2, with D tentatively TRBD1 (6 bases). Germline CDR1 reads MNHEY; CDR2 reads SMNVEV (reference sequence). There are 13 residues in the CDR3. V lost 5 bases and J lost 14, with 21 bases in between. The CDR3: CASSPNSQGRKTF. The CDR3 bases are TGTGCCAGCAGTCCGAACTCACAGGGTCGAAAGACCTTC.

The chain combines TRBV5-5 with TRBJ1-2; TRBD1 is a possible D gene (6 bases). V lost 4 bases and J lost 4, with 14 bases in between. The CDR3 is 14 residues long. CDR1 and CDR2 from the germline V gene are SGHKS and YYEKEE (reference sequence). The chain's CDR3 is CASSPRDIGYGYTF. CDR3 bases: TGTGCCAGCAGCCCGCGGGACATCGGCTATGGCTACACCTTC.

The CDR3, as DNA: TGTGCCAGCAGCCCGATGGGGGATGAAAAACTGTTTTTT. Its protein product is CASSPMGDEKLFF. The V call is TRBV6-2 or TRBV6-3, the J call TRBJ1-4, with D perhaps TRBD1 (5 bases). V was cut by 6 bases and J by 6 bases, with 11 bases left in between. The CDR3 has 13 amino acids. Germline V gene lookup returns CDR1 MNHEY and CDR2 SVGEGT.

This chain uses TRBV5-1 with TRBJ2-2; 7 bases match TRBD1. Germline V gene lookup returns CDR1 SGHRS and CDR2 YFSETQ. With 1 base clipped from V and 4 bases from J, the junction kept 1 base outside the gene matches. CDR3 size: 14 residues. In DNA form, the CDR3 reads TGCGCCAGCAGCTTGAGGGGGCGCACCGGGGAGCTGTTTTTT. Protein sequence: CASSLRGRTGELFF.

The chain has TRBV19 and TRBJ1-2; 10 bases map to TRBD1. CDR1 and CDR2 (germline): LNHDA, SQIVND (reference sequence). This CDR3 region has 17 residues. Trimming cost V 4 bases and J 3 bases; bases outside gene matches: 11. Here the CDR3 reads CASSRDRGLYADYGYTF. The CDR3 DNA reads TGTGCCAGTAGTAGAGACAGGGGGCTATACGCAGACTATGGCTACACCTTC.

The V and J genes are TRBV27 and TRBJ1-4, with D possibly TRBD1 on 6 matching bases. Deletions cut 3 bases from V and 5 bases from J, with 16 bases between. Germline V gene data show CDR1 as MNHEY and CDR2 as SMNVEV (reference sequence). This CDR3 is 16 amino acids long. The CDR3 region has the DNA TGTGCCAGCAGTTTTACAAGCCAGGGGCTGAATGAAAAACTGTTTTTT. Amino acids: CASSFTSQGLNEKLFF.

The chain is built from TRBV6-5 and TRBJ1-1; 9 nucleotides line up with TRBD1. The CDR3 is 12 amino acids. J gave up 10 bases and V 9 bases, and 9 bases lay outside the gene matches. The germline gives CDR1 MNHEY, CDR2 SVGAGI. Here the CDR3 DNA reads TGTGCCAGTACGACAGGGGGAGTAGCAGCTTTCTTT. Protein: CASTTGGVAAFF.

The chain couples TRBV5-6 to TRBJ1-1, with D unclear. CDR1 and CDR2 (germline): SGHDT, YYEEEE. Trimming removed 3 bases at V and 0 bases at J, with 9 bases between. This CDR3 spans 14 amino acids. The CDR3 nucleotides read TGTGCCAGCAGCTCTATCCGGATGAACACTGAAGCTTTCTTT. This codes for CASSSIRMNTEAFF.

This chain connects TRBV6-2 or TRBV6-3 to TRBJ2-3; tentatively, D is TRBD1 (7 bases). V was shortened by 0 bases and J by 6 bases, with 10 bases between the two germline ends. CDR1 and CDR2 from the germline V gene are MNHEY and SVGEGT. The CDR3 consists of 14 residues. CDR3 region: CASSYSTGRDTQYF. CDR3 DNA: TGTGCCAGCAGTTACTCGACAGGGAGGGATACGCAGTATTTT.

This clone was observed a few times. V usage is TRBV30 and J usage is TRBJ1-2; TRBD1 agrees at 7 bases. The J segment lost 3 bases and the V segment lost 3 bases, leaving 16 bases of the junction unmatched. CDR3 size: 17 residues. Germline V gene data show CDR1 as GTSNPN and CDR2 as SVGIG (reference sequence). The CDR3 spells CAWSDRVLGRMDYGYTF. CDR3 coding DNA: TGTGCCTGGAGCGACAGGGTTTTAGGTCGCATGGACTATGGCTACACCTTC.

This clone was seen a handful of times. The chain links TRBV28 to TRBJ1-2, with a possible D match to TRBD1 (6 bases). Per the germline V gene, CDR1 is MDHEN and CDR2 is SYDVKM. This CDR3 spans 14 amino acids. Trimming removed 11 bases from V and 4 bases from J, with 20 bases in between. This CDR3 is CASRGGPDSYGYTF. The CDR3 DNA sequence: TGTGCCTCCCGGGGGGGGCCCGACAGCTATGGCTACACCTTC.

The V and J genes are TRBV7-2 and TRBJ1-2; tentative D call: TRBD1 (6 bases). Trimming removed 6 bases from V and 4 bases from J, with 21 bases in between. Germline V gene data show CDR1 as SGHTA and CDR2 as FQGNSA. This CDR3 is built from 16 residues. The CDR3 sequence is CASSPTPRDTAYGYTF. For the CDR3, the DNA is TGTGCCAGCAGTCCTACCCCCAGGGACACCGCCTATGGCTACACCTTC.